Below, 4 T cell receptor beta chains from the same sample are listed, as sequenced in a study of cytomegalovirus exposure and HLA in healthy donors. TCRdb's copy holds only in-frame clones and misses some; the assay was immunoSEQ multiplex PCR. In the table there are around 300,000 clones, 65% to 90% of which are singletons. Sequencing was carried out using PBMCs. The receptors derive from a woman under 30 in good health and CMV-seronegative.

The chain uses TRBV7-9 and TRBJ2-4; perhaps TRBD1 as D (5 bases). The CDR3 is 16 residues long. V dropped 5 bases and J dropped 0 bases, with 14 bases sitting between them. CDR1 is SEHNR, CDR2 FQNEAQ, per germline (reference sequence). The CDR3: CASSEGAYVAKNIQYF. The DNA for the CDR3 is TGTGCCAGCAGCGAAGGGGCGTACGTAGCCAAAAACATTCAGTACTTC.

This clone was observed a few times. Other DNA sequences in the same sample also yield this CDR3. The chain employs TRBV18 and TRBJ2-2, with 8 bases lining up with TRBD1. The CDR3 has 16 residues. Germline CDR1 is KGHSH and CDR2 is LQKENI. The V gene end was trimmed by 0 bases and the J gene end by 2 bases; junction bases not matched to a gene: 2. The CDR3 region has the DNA TGTGCCAGCTCACCACCCGGGACAGGCAACACCGGGGAGCTGTTTTTT. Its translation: CASSPPGTGNTGELFF.

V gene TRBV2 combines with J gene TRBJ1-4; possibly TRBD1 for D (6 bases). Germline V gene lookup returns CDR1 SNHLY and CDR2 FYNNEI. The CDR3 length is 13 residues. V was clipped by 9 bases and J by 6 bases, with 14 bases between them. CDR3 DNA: TGTGCCAGTAACAGGGCCCCTGATGAAAAACTGTTTTTT. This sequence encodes CASNRAPDEKLFF. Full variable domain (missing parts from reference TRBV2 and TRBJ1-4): EPEVTQTPSHQVTQMGQEVILRCVPISNHLYFYWYRQILGQKVEFLVSFYNNEISEKSEIFDDQFSVERPDGSNFTLKIRSTKLEDSAMYFCASNRAPDEKLFFGSGTQLSVL.

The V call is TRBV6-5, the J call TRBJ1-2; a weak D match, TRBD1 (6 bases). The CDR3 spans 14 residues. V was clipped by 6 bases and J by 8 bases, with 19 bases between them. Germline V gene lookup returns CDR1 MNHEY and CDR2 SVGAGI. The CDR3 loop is CASRPSSGVRGYTF. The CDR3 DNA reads TGTGCCAGCAGACCATCGTCAGGGGTGCGGGGCTACACCTTC.